The sample holds many counts of the clone carrying this TCR beta chain. Its antigen is not identified. Arm-PCR with iRepertoire HTBI primers amplified the CDR3 regions for these TCR beta libraries. TCRdb independently ran MiXCR on the multiplex PCR reads; one entry per CDR3 protein. The table has 250,000 to 300,000 distinct CDR3 sequences, roughly 18% seen once. The sample comes from a study of regulatory T cells in long-lasting Graves disease. Study results and limitations: Limited samples may have lowered accuracy.

The time point here: newly diagnosed GD, antithyroid drugs for less than 3 months. PBMCs provided the RNA from which the TCR library was made. The same specimen was also included in a second study, on T cells in Graves' hyperthyroidism and ophthalmopathy.

The TCR comes from a young woman with Graves disease. The sequenced sample was peripheral blood mononuclear cells (PBMCs), obtained at new diagnosis, from a patient treated with antithyroid drugs.

CDR3 residues: CATSRVQGTEKLFF. The CDR3 DNA reads TGTGCCACCAGCAGAGTTCAGGGAACTGAAAAACTGTTTTTT. The chain joins TRBV15 to TRBJ1-4; D possibly corresponds to TRBD1 (5 bases). V shed 1 base and J shed 7 bases, with 10 bases lying between them. Germline V lookup: CDR1 LNHNV, CDR2 YYDKDF (reference sequence). This CDR3 contains 14 residues. The variable domain in full, completed from reference TRBV15 and TRBJ1-4, reads DAMVIQNPRYQVTQFGKPVTLSCSQTLNHNVMYWYQQKSSQAPKLLFHYYDKDFNNEADTPDNFQSRRPNTSFCFLDIRSPGLGDTAMYLCATSRVQGTEKLFFGSGTQLSVL.